This T cell receptor beta chain is from a study of cytomegalovirus exposure and HLA in healthy donors. Across the study: Of the donors genotyped, several hundred in all, about 76% fell in the Caucasian-associated ancestry cluster.

Findings of the study overall: Despite most TCR sequences being rare, some public TCRs occurred in many donors. In a later analysis, the majority of CMV-associated beta chains seemingly showed HLA restriction. The investigators catalogued under 200 TCR beta chains as cytomegalovirus-associated.

Between the trimmed V and J ends, which lost 4 bases and 3 bases, there was a span of 9 bases. Germline values: CDR1 SGHAT, CDR2 FQNNGV. The CDR3 sequence is 13 residues long. Primers: 60 Vbeta forward and 13 Jbeta reverse. Clones were read by immunoSEQ multiplex PCR, and TCRdb kept only the in-frame ones, dropping some. The data contain over 150,000 clones, 77% of them singletons. This clone was counted only a few times. Its specificity is unknown. This sequence originates from a middle-aged woman in good health and CMV-seropositive. Sequences were obtained from PBMCs. The chain uses TRBV11-2 and TRBJ1-2; perhaps TRBD1 as D (6 bases). The DNA for the CDR3 is TGTGCCAGCAGCTCCAGGGGCCACTATGGCTACACCTTC. As protein: CASSSRGHYGYTF.